These T cell receptor beta chains were read from a single sample in a study of cytomegalovirus exposure and HLA in healthy donors. Profiling relied on immunoSEQ multiplex PCR, and the TCRdb table lists in-frame clones only, not all of them. The sample comprises 98,000 or so clones, around 80% of which are singletons, and around 5% rests with the top ten. Sequences were obtained from PBMCs. The receptor source for this set is a woman between 18 and 29 years old in good health and CMV-seropositive. CDR3s include the opening cysteine and the closing phenylalanine or tryptophan. The D gene is left open where the match is weak. The listing skips clone size in some rows; elsewhere it reads once, few, many or a size class.

D	J	V	size	length	DNA	CDR3
TRBD2	TRBJ2-7	TRBV2	once	14	TGTGCCAGCAGTGAGACTAGCGGGCGATTTGGGCAGTACTTC	CASSETSGRFGQYF
NA	TRBJ2-5	TRBV14	NA	14	TGTGCCAGCAGCCACGGGACAACTCAAGAGACCCAGTACTTC	CASSHGTTQETQYF
NA	TRBJ2-1	TRBV4-1	NA	15	TGCGCCAGCAGCCAAGCGGGAGATAGCTACAATGAGCAGTTCTTC	CASSQAGDSYNEQFF
NA	TRBJ2-2	TRBV5-1	NA	16	TGCGCCAGCAGCTTGGGTGCTGCGGGTTACACCGGGGAGCTGTTTTTT	CASSLGAAGYTGELFF
TRBD2	TRBJ2-7	TRBV27	NA	15	TGTGCCAGCAGTTTAATAGGACTAGCGGCCTACGAGCAGTACTTC	CASSLIGLAAYEQYF
NA	TRBJ1-5	TRBV19	NA	13	TGTGCCAGTAGTGAGATGCGGAATCAGCCCCAGCATTTT	CASSEMRNQPQHF
NA	TRBJ2-1	TRBV2	NA	12	TGTGCCAGCAGCCGCTATTACAATGAGCAGTTCTTC	CASSRYYNEQFF
NA	TRBJ2-3	TRBV11-2	NA	12	TGTGCCAGCAGCTTCCCCCAAAATACGCAGTATTTT	CASSFPQNTQYF
NA	TRBJ2-7	TRBV13	NA	12	TGTGCCAGCAGCTTATACGGCTACGAGCAGTACTTC	CASSLYGYEQYF
TRBD1	TRBJ1-2	TRBV7-2	NA	13	TGTGCCAGCAGCTCGCCGACGACAGGGGTCTCCACCTTC	CASSSPTTGVSTF
TRBD2	TRBJ2-1	TRBV10-2	NA	14	TGCGCCAGCAGGAGACTAGCGACCTACAATGAGCAGTTCTTC	CASRRLATYNEQFF
TRBD1	TRBJ1-2	TRBV11-2	few	13	TGTGCCAGCAGCTCAACAGGGGCCTATGGCTACACCTTC	CASSSTGAYGYTF
NA	TRBJ1-4	TRBV21-1	NA	17	TGTGCCAGCAGCAAAGCGCTTTTGGGGACAATGAGTGAAAAACTGTTTTTT	CASSKALLGTMSEKLFF
TRBD2	TRBJ2-5	TRBV5-1	NA	14	TGCGCCAGCAGCCTAGCGGGCGGGCAAGAGACCCAGTACTTC	CASSLAGGQETQYF
TRBD2	TRBJ2-7	TRBV27	NA	13	TGTGCCAGCAGGACCGGGACTAGGGGCGAGCAGTACTTC	CASRTGTRGEQYF
TRBD1	TRBJ1-6	TRBV27	NA	13	TGTGCCAGCAAGGACAGGGCAAATTCACCCCTCCACTTT	CASKDRANSPLHF
NA	TRBJ2-1	TRBV4-2	NA	15	TGTGCCAGCAGCCAAGGGTCCGGGACCTACAATGAGCAGTTCTTC	CASSQGSGTYNEQFF
NA	TRBJ1-2	TRBV5-6	few	12	TGTGCCAGCAGCTTGGCAGGATATGGCTACACCTTC	CASSLAGYGYTF
TRBD1	TRBJ2-3	TRBV4-2	NA	15	TGTGCCAGCAGCCAAACAGGGGCCAGCACAGATACGCAGTATTTT	CASSQTGASTDTQYF
NA	TRBJ1-6	TRBV5-1	NA	15	TGCGCCAGCAGCTTGGAAGGGGTTGTTGGTTCACCCCTCCACTTT	CASSLEGVVGSPLHF
NA	TRBJ1-5	TRBV2	NA	14	TGTGCCAGCAGCGAGGACACAATTCATCAGCCCCAGCATTTT	CASSEDTIHQPQHF
NA	TRBJ1-1	TRBV4-1	NA	15	TGCGCCAGCAGCCAAGCGGACACCCATAACACTGAAGCTTTCTTT	CASSQADTHNTEAFF